One sample yielded the 29 T cell receptor beta chains listed below, sequenced in a study of PD-L1 blockade in urothelial cancer. The assay was immunoSEQ multiplex PCR, and TCRdb's table has in-frame clones only and misses some. The repertoire holds fewer than 35,000 clones, with around 75% as singletons. Sequenced here: PBMCs, sampled around atezolizumab (anti-PD-L1) treatment. These receptors were taken from a man aged 45-60 years with urothelial cancer.

The rearrangement links TRBV5-1 to TRBJ2-2; 11 bases map to TRBD1. This CDR3 contains 19 residues. Germline V gene data show CDR1 as SGHRS and CDR2 as YFSETQ. V dropped 0 bases and J dropped 7; count of bases not matched to a gene: 14. The CDR3 sequence is CASSLARDRGTYGIGELFF. The CDR3 DNA follows: TGCGCCAGCAGCTTGGCCAGGGACAGGGGGACCTACGGGATCGGGGAGCTGTTTTTT.

The chain employs TRBV28 and TRBJ2-3; D uncertain. The V gene lost 4 bases and the J gene lost 6 bases, with 8 bases spanning the gap. The CDR3 is 12 amino acids. Looked up from germline, CDR1 is MDHEN and CDR2 is SYDVKM. CDR3: CASSSPGDTQYF. For the CDR3, the DNA is TGTGCCAGCAGTTCCCCCGGGGATACGCAGTATTTT.

This clone appeared once. V usage is TRBV7-9 and J usage is TRBJ2-7; TRBD1 agrees at 7 bases. The CDR3 loop spans 17 amino acids. V lost 3 bases, J lost 0 bases, and 11 bases stayed unmatched. Per germline, CDR1 SEHNR and CDR2 FQNEAQ (reference sequence). CDR3 protein: CASSLDRDSRSSYEQYV. The CDR3 DNA is TGTGCCAGCAGCTTGGACCGGGACAGCAGAAGCTCCTACGAGCAGTACGTC.

The chain recombines TRBV7-3 with TRBJ2-1, with 9 nucleotides matching TRBD2. The CDR3 length is 13 residues. The V gene end was trimmed by 5 bases and the J gene end by 12 bases; junction bases not matched to a gene: 8. The germline gives CDR1 SGHTA, CDR2 FQGTGA. CDR3 coding DNA: TGTGCCAGCAGCGCCACCACTAGCGGGCCGCAGTTCTTC. Translating it yields CASSATTSGPQFF.

The CDR3 spells CAWTPWGTGPVGYTF. DNA for the CDR3: TGTGCCTGGACCCCTTGGGGGACAGGGCCGGTTGGCTACACCTTC. This sequence joins TRBV30 and TRBJ1-2, with TRBD1 matching 9 bases. Per the germline V gene, CDR1 is GTSNPN and CDR2 is SVGIG (reference sequence). Trimming removed 4 bases from V and 7 bases from J; junction bases left unmatched: 13. The CDR3 has 15 amino acids. Full variable domain (outside the CDR3, taken from reference TRBV30 and TRBJ1-2): SQTIHQWPATLVQPVGSPLSLECTVEGTSNPNLYWYRQAAGRGLQLLFYSVGIGQISSEVPQNLSASRPQDRQFILSSKKLLLSDSGFYLCAWTPWGTGPVGYTFGSGTRLTVV.

The chain couples TRBV2 to TRBJ1-1; D is possibly TRBD1 (6 bases). The V end was cut by 6 bases, the J end by 1 base, with 12 bases between. The CDR3 covers 14 residues. CDR1 SNHLY and CDR2 FYNNEI come from the germline V gene. CDR3 amino acids: CASRQGRGNTEAFF. CDR3 DNA sequence: TGTGCCAGCAGACAGGGTCGGGGGAACACTGAAGCTTTCTTT.

This rearrangement joins TRBV29-1 to TRBJ2-7; possible D gene TRBD2, 6 bases. The CDR3 totals 14 residues. V was pared by 4 bases and J by 0 bases, with 13 bases between. Germline V lookup: CDR1 SQVTM, CDR2 ANQGSEA. The CDR3 DNA sequence: TGCAGCGTTGTAGGCCGGGAGCTCTCCTACGAGCAGTACTTC. The encoded protein is CSVVGRELSYEQYF.

V gene TRBV7-8 combines with J gene TRBJ2-3; 12 nucleotides match TRBD2. This CDR3 comprises 17 residues. The V gene's germline CDR1 is SGHVS and CDR2 FQNEAQ. The junction had 7 bases not matched to a gene; V was cut back by 1 base and J by 5 bases. In DNA, the CDR3 is TGTGCCAGCAGCTTAGATTCTGGACTAGCGGGGAGAGATACGCAGTATTTT. Translated: CASSLDSGLAGRDTQYF.

The rearrangement uses TRBV5-1 and TRBJ2-7, with 10 bases that match TRBD2. The germline V gene encodes CDR1 SGHRS and CDR2 YFSETQ. Unmatched junction bases numbered 16, after V lost 1 base and J lost 6 bases. This CDR3 spans 18 amino acids. As DNA, the CDR3 is TGCGCCAGCAGCTTGTTTGGGCTAGCGGGAGTCCCGGGGGCCGAGCAGTACTTC. Protein product: CASSLFGLAGVPGAEQYF.

The CDR3, as DNA: TGTGCCAGCAGCTTGGGTAATTCAGGGAACTATGGCTACACCTTC. Translation: CASSLGNSGNYGYTF. The rearrangement links TRBV5-4 to TRBJ1-2; a weak D match, TRBD1 (5 bases). The CDR3 loop spans 15 amino acids. Trimming removed 0 bases from V and 2 bases from J, with 11 bases in between. Germline CDR1 is SGHNT and CDR2 is YYREEE (reference sequence).

The genes are TRBV29-1 and TRBJ1-5, with D possibly TRBD1 on 6 matching bases. With 7 bases removed from V and 5 bases from J, the gap between germline ends came to 18 bases. The CDR3 is made up of 14 amino acids. Germline V gene sequence: CDR1 SQVTM, CDR2 ANQGSEA. In DNA form, the CDR3 reads TGCAGCGCTCGACAGGCAGGGGTTGATCAGCCCCAGCATTTT. Encoded protein: CSARQAGVDQPQHF.

The chain employs TRBV4-1 and TRBJ1-4; TRBD1 matches 7 bases. The germline gives CDR1 MGHRA, CDR2 YSYEKL. The CDR3 contains 16 residues. The junction had 6 bases not matched to a gene; V was cut back by 2 bases and J by 3 bases. CDR3 sequence (DNA): TGCGCCAGCAGCCAACCCAACAGGGGTTCTAATGAAAAACTGTTTTTT. Translation: CASSQPNRGSNEKLFF.

The J gene is TRBJ1-1, the V gene TRBV7-2; D might be TRBD1 (5 bases). Trimming took 7 bases from V and 7 from J, leaving 13 bases between them. CDR1 SGHTA and CDR2 FQGNSA come from the germline V gene. The CDR3 runs 12 residues. This CDR3 is CASTRRGFEAFF. The DNA of the CDR3 is TGTGCCAGCACCCGTCGGGGGTTTGAAGCTTTCTTT.

The V and J genes are TRBV7-3 and TRBJ2-2; TRBD2 aligns across 8 bases. Per germline, CDR1 SGHTA and CDR2 FQGTGA. V was pared by 4 bases and J by 7 bases, with 11 bases of the junction left unmatched. This CDR3 comprises 16 residues. The CDR3 reads CASSSYTGGRSGELFF. In DNA, the CDR3 is TGTGCCAGCAGCTCTTATACGGGCGGGAGGAGCGGGGAGCTGTTTTTT.

V and J are TRBV18 and TRBJ1-3; the D is unclear. Germline CDR1 and CDR2: KGHSH and LQKENI. The CDR3 sequence is 14 residues long. V was clipped by 0 bases and J by 3 bases, with 6 bases between them. The chain's CDR3 is CASSPPPFGNTIYF. DNA for the CDR3: TGTGCCAGCTCACCACCTCCTTTTGGAAACACCATATATTTT.

The CDR3 spells CASSEARGLAGPYEQYV. The CDR3 DNA reads TGTGCCAGCAGTGAAGCCAGAGGACTAGCGGGGCCCTACGAGCAGTACGTC. The rearrangement uses TRBV6-1 and TRBJ2-7; the match to TRBD2 covers 12 bases. This CDR3 contains 17 residues. Germline CDR1 and CDR2: MNHNS and SASEGT. After removal of 0 bases from V and 2 bases from J, the junction contained 5 bases not matched to a gene.

The chain couples TRBV18 to TRBJ2-6; D possibly corresponds to TRBD1 (5 bases). The CDR3 is made up of 17 amino acids. CDR1 is KGHSH and CDR2 is LQKENI in the germline V gene. Trimming shortened V by 2 bases and J by 0 bases, and 11 bases separated the two germline ends. DNA for the CDR3: TGTGCCAGCTCACCAAGACAGCAAAGCTCTGGGGCCAACGTCCTGACTTTC. It specifies CASSPRQQSSGANVLTF. Based on the CDR3 plus reference TRBV18 and TRBJ2-6, the full variable domain is NAGVMQNPRHLVRRRGQEARLRCSPMKGHSHVYWYRQLPEEGLKFMVYLQKENIIDESGMPKERFSAEFPKEGPSILRIQQVVRGDSAAYFCASSPRQQSSGANVLTFGAGSRLTVL.

This sequence joins TRBV15 and TRBJ2-6; 7 positions agree with TRBD2. The CDR3 sequence is 20 residues long. The V segment lost 4 bases and the J segment 2 bases; nucleotides outside the gene matches: 17. CDR1 is LNHNV, CDR2 YYDKDF, per germline (reference sequence). The chain's CDR3 is CATSKRSGGGRAAGANVLTF. CDR3 DNA sequence: TGTGCCACCAGCAAACGTTCGGGGGGAGGTAGAGCTGCTGGGGCCAACGTCCTGACTTTC.

This clone has a single count. The chain combines TRBV30 with TRBJ2-4, with 8 bases identical to TRBD2. The CDR3 spans 14 residues. Trimming removed 2 bases from V and 6 bases from J; junction bases left unmatched: 6. Germline V gives CDR1 GTSNPN, CDR2 SVGIG (reference sequence). DNA of the CDR3: TGTGCCTGGAGTAAAGCGGGAGCGGTAAACATTCAGTACTTC. Translating it yields CAWSKAGAVNIQYF.

The V and J genes are TRBV28 and TRBJ1-1; 7 bases agree with TRBD1. Germline V CDR1 and CDR2: MDHEN, SYDVKM. The CDR3 length is 14 residues. The J segment lost 6 bases and the V segment lost 1 base, leaving 5 bases of the junction unmatched. DNA of the CDR3: TGTGCCAGCAGTTTATACCTCCAGGGGGCTGAAGCTTTCTTT. It is translated as CASSLYLQGAEAFF. Combining the CDR3 with reference TRBV28 and TRBJ1-1 gives the whole variable domain DVKVTQSSRYLVKRTGEKVFLECVQDMDHENMFWYRQDPGLGLRLIYFSYDVKMKEKGDIPEGYSVSREKKERFSLILESASTNQTSMYLCASSLYLQGAEAFFGQGTRLTVV.

This clone has just one count. V is TRBV10-3 and J is TRBJ2-7, with D perhaps matching TRBD1 (6 bases). CDR3 length: 13 residues. Germline V CDR1 and CDR2: ENHRY, SYGVKD. V lost 10 bases, J lost 0 bases, and 13 bases lay in between. The CDR3 reads CANDRSSSYEQYV. The CDR3 DNA follows: TGTGCCAATGACAGGTCTTCCTCCTACGAGCAGTACGTC.

V is TRBV2 and J is TRBJ1-4, with D tentatively TRBD1 (5 bases). The CDR3 contains 13 residues. In germline, CDR1 is SNHLY, CDR2 FYNNEI. With 7 bases removed from V and 8 bases from J, the gap between germline ends came to 14 bases. CDR3 sequence reads: CASMNTGMEKLFF. CDR3 nucleotide sequence: TGTGCCAGCATGAATACAGGAATGGAAAAACTGTTTTTT.

The V gene is TRBV7-2, the J gene TRBJ2-3; no clear D. The length of the CDR3 is 12 residues. The V end lost 5 bases, the J end lost 2 bases, and 5 bases lay between the germline ends. Germline CDR1 is SGHTA and CDR2 is FQGNSA. CDR3 loop: CASSLFTDTQYF. The CDR3 DNA sequence: TGTGCCAGCAGCCTTTTCACAGATACGCAGTATTTT.

The rearrangement joins TRBV2 to TRBJ2-2; 9 bases are shared with TRBD1. This CDR3 is 15 amino acids long. The germline CDR1 and CDR2 sequences are SNHLY and FYNNEI. V shed 6 bases, J shed 1 base, and the junction held 3 bases outside the gene matches. CDR3 nucleotides: TGTGCCAGCAGCACGGGACAGGGGAACACCGGGGAGCTGTTTTTT. Encoded protein: CASSTGQGNTGELFF.

The V and J genes are TRBV5-1 and TRBJ2-4, with TRBD2 as a possible D gene (7 bases). V gave up 0 bases and J gave up 5 bases, with 15 bases separating them. From germline, CDR1 is SGHRS and CDR2 YFSETQ. The CDR3 has 16 residues. The CDR3 bases are TGCGCCAGCAGCTTGGCCCCCAGGGGAGGGGAAAACATTCAGTACTTC. Protein: CASSLAPRGGENIQYF.

The chain couples TRBV28 to TRBJ1-1, with no clear D. The CDR3 is made up of 14 amino acids. V was cut by 2 bases and J by 1 base, with 8 bases left in between. Germline values: CDR1 MDHEN, CDR2 SYDVKM. CDR3 loop: CASSLVAGNTEAFF. The CDR3 DNA sequence: TGTGCCAGCAGTTTAGTGGCGGGGAACACTGAAGCTTTCTTT.

The chain links TRBV7-2 to TRBJ2-1, with TRBD2 identical over 14 bases. J lost 7 bases, V lost 7 bases, and 12 bases had no gene match. The CDR3 loop spans 17 amino acids. The germline V gene encodes CDR1 SGHTA and CDR2 FQGNSA. DNA of the CDR3: TGTGCCAGCAATTACGGGACTAGCGGGGGACCTGGGAATGAGCAGTTCTTC. It is translated as CASNYGTSGGPGNEQFF.

The chain carries TRBV10-3 and TRBJ2-7; TRBD2 agrees at 9 bases. Per germline, CDR1 ENHRY and CDR2 SYGVKD. The CDR3 is made up of 14 amino acids. V gave up 5 bases and J gave up 5 bases; unmatched junction bases: 7. CDR3 DNA: TGTGCCATCAGTCGTAGCGGGAGTGAGAACGAGCAGTACTTC. Residues: CAISRSGSENEQYF.

V is TRBV25-1 and J is TRBJ2-1, with 12 bases that match TRBD1. CDR1 and CDR2 (germline): MGHDK, SYGVNS. With V trimmed by 4 bases and J by 8 bases, 9 bases remained unmatched. This CDR3 region has 16 residues. The CDR3 is CASSASGQGAIYEQFF. CDR3 nucleotides: TGTGCCAGCAGTGCCTCGGGACAGGGGGCGATTTATGAGCAGTTCTTC.